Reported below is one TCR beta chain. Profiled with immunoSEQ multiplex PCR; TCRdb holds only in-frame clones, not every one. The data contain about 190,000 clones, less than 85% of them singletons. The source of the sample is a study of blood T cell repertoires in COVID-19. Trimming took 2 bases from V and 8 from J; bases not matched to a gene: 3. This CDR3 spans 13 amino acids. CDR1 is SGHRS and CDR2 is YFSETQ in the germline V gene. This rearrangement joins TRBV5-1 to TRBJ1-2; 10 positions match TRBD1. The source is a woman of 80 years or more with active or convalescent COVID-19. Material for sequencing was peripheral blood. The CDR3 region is CASSFGQGVGYTF. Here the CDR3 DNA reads TGCGCCAGCAGCTTCGGACAGGGGGTCGGCTACACCTTC.